The 9 T cell receptor beta chains presented below share a single source sample, sequenced in a study of cytotoxic CD8 clonotypes in ibrutinib-treated CLL (dated by TCRdb to about 2021). This specimen's time point label, interpreted: roughly 25 months on ibrutinib. Preparation of the library involved the immunoSEQ multiplex PCR assay. TCRdb carries this immuneACCESS record with in-frame sequences only. Its versions omit some clonotypes, under half of them owing to an unresolved V gene in the studies checked, with the rest unexplained. This sample is represented by about 200,000 clones; 72% of them were singletons. The top ten clonotypes cover around 15% of the sample. Sequenced here: PBMCs, sampled after 24 months of ibrutinib treatment. Receptors were obtained from a human donor with chronic lymphocytic leukemia.

The V gene is TRBV9, the J gene TRBJ1-3; D unresolved. Deletions cut 0 bases from V and 4 bases from J, with 14 bases between. CDR1 is SGDLS and CDR2 is YYNGEE in the germline V gene. The CDR3 extends over 16 amino acids. DNA for the CDR3: TGTGCCAGCAGCGTAGCTTTACTTCTTGCAGGAAACACCATATATTTT. This gives the protein CASSVALLLAGNTIYF.

There are a few counts of this clone. The gene calls are TRBV19 and TRBJ1-5, with 8 bases matching TRBD1. The germline V gene encodes CDR1 LNHDA and CDR2 SQIVND (reference sequence). With V trimmed by 5 bases and J by 5 bases, 5 bases remained unmatched. CDR3 length: 14 residues. CDR3 DNA: TGTGCCAGTAGTCCGGACAGGGTTGATCAGCCCCAGCATTTT. Translation: CASSPDRVDQPQHF.

The rearrangement links TRBV5-4 to TRBJ1-3; D unresolved. In germline, CDR1 is SGHNT, CDR2 YYREEE (reference sequence). The V gene lost 3 bases and the J gene lost 0 bases, with 10 bases spanning the gap. The CDR3 has 15 residues. CDR3 region: CASSSDVSSGNTIYF. The CDR3 DNA reads TGTGCCAGCAGCTCGGACGTAAGCTCTGGAAACACCATATATTTT.

This clone has just one count. V gene TRBV4-3 combines with J gene TRBJ1-1; no clear D. CDR1 and CDR2 (germline): LGHNA, YSLEER. The CDR3 is 14 amino acids. V was trimmed by 1 base and J by 0 bases, leaving 6 bases between them. This CDR3 reads CASSQVGMNTEAFF. The DNA of the CDR3 is TGCGCCAGCAGCCAAGTTGGGATGAACACTGAAGCTTTCTTT.

This clone was found a few times. The rearrangement joins TRBV2 to TRBJ2-3, with D tentatively TRBD1 (5 bases). The CDR3 runs 12 residues. The germline V gene encodes CDR1 SNHLY and CDR2 FYNNEI. Trimming stripped 5 bases from V and 7 bases from J, with 10 bases between. Here the CDR3 reads CASSYQGYTQYF. The CDR3 DNA follows: TGTGCCAGCAGTTATCAGGGTTATACGCAGTATTTT.

The rearrangement links TRBV2 to TRBJ2-1; TRBD1 aligns across 7 bases. From germline, CDR1 is SNHLY and CDR2 FYNNEI. J was trimmed by 15 bases and V by 6 bases; bases with no gene match: 8. The CDR3 runs to 11 residues. CDR3 in amino acids: CASSLDRVVFF. The DNA for the CDR3 is TGTGCCAGCAGCCTTGACAGGGTGGTGTTCTTC.

This clone was seen just once. The V and J genes are TRBV10-2 and TRBJ1-5; D gene ambiguous. The length of the CDR3 is 15 residues. Germline assignment: CDR1 WSHSY and CDR2 SAAADI. Trimming removed 4 bases from V and 0 bases from J, with 10 bases in between. For the CDR3, the DNA is TGCGCCAGCAGTGTGTTGTGGTCTAGCAATCAGCCCCAGCATTTT. Protein sequence: CASSVLWSSNQPQHF.

The chain employs TRBV7-3 and TRBJ2-6, with 7 bases fitting TRBD1. The CDR3 runs 16 residues. J lost 1 base, V lost 5 bases, and 5 bases had no gene match. Germline lookup yields CDR1 SGHTA and CDR2 FQGTGA. Here the CDR3 reads CASSRQTGSGANVLTF. The CDR3, as DNA: TGTGCCAGCAGCCGACAGACAGGGTCTGGGGCCAACGTCCTGACTTTC.

This clone has more than one count but fewer than ten. The chain links TRBV4-2 to TRBJ2-5; D is unresolved. The V and J ends lost 1 base and 0 bases respectively, with 9 bases between them. Germline lookup yields CDR1 LGHNA and CDR2 YNFKEQ. The CDR3 loop spans 15 amino acids. The CDR3 DNA reads as TGTGCCAGCAGCCAAGTTAGTTACTACCAAGAGACCCAGTACTTC. Translated: CASSQVSYYQETQYF.